Listed below are T cell receptor beta chains from one sample, sequenced in a study of blood T cell repertoires in COVID-19. Method: immunoSEQ multiplex PCR; TCRdb's copy keeps in-frame clones and lacks some. The sample has approximately 360,000 clones, 87% seen once. Sequencing was done on a sample of PBMCs or T cells enriched from blood (not recorded which). The receptors stem from a middle-aged man in a cohort exposed to, infected with or recovered from COVID-19 (not recorded which). Each CDR3 is given with its conserved first and last residue. D genes are given only for firm matches. A clone size is listed for some rows: how often the clone was seen (once, few, many), or a class if it is expanded.

>.|TRBV27|.|TRBJ1-5
CASSSTGRGSNQPQHF
TGTGCCAGCAGTTCCACAGGGAGGGGGAGCAATCAGCCCCAGCATTTT
>TRBD1|TRBV5-1|.|TRBJ2-7
CASSWGQGPGEQYF
TGCGCCAGCAGCTGGGGACAGGGGCCGGGAGAGCAGTACTTC
>.|TRBV27|.|TRBJ1-4
CASHPTNPGWNEKLFF
TGTGCCAGCCACCCTACAAACCCGGGATGGAACGAAAAACTGTTTTTT
>TRBD2|TRBV7-2|.|TRBJ2-3
CASSWGLAGGTSTDTQYF
TGTGCCAGCAGCTGGGGACTAGCGGGGGGAACTAGCACAGATACGCAGTATTTT
>TRBD1|TRBV27|.|TRBJ2-1
CASSSDRVARRQFF
TGTGCCAGCAGTTCAGACAGGGTGGCGCGCAGGCAGTTCTTC
>.|TRBV6-5|.|TRBJ1-2
CASSKQDRLNYGYTF
TGTGCCAGCAGTAAACAAGACAGACTTAACTATGGCTACACCTTC
>TRBD1|TRBV6-1|.|TRBJ1-2
CASSASRGGQADYGYTF
TGTGCCAGCAGTGCCTCGAGGGGGGGACAGGCCGATTATGGCTACACCTTC
>.|TRBV27|.|TRBJ1-1
CASSLRGTEAFF
TGTGCCAGCAGTTTAAGGGGCACTGAAGCTTTCTTT
>.|TRBV5-6|.|TRBJ2-3
CASSLGPADTQYF
TGTGCCAGCAGCTTGGGTCCAGCAGATACGCAGTATTTT
>TRBD1|TRBV5-1|.|TRBJ1-1
CASHGQGAMNTEAFF
TGCGCCAGCCACGGACAGGGGGCGATGAACACTGAAGCTTTCTTT
>.|TRBV19|.|TRBJ2-3
CASSRTQPGDTQYF
TGTGCCAGTAGTCGGACCCAACCGGGGGATACGCAGTATTTT
>.|TRBV5-1|.|TRBJ1-1
CASSLTSVGADTEAFF
TGCGCCAGCAGCTTGACGAGTGTGGGGGCGGACACTGAAGCTTTCTTT
>TRBD2|TRBV28|.|TRBJ2-3
CASSRSAGGTDTQYF
TGTGCCAGCAGTCGCTCGGCGGGAGGGACAGATACGCAGTATTTT
>.|TRBV3-1/TRBV3-2|.|TRBJ1-1
CASSHREGGNAEAFF
TGTGCCAGCAGCCATAGGGAGGGGGGTAATGCTGAAGCTTTCTTT
>TRBD2|TRBV5-6|.|TRBJ2-5
CASSSSRLAGKGVQETQYF
TGTGCCAGCAGCTCATCCCGACTAGCGGGAAAGGGGGTCCAAGAGACCCAGTACTTC
>.|TRBV27|.|TRBJ1-6
CASSLGENSPLHF
TGTGCCAGCAGTTTAGGAGAAAATTCACCCCTCCACTTT
>.|TRBV5-4|.|TRBJ1-1
CASSSGGLGEAFF
TGTGCCAGCAGCTCGGGGGGGCTGGGAGAAGCTTTCTTT
>TRBD2|TRBV7-9|.|TRBJ2-5
CASSRGLAGQETQYF
TGTGCCAGCAGCCGGGGACTAGCGGGACAAGAGACCCAGTACTTC
>TRBD2|TRBV3-1/TRBV3-2|.|TRBJ2-7
CASSPLGTRWYEQYF
TGTGCCAGCAGCCCTTTGGGGACTAGATGGTACGAGCAGTACTTC
>TRBD1|TRBV4-2|once|TRBJ1-2
CASSPLGQGYGYTF
TGTGCCAGCAGCCCCTTAGGACAGGGCTATGGCTACACCTTC
>.|TRBV19|.|TRBJ1-1
CASSDTDSLTEAFF
TGTGCCAGTAGTGACACGGACAGCCTCACTGAAGCTTTCTTT
>TRBD2|TRBV14|few|TRBJ2-2
CASSLTSGNTGELFF
TGTGCCAGCAGCCTGACTAGCGGGAACACCGGGGAGCTGTTTTTT
>.|TRBV5-1|.|TRBJ1-3
CASSLGSDRNTIYF
TGCGCCAGCAGCTTGGGGTCGGACAGAAACACCATATATTTT
>TRBD1|TRBV7-9|.|TRBJ1-2
CASSPVGRGSNYGYTF
TGTGCCAGCAGCCCCGTGGGCAGGGGGTCTAACTATGGCTACACCTTC
>.|TRBV5-1|.|TRBJ1-6
CASSLPGPDNSPLHF
TGCGCCAGCAGCTTGCCAGGGCCCGATAATTCACCCCTCCACTTT
>.|TRBV6-5|.|TRBJ1-2
CASSWAYNYGYTF
TGTGCCAGCAGTTGGGCGTATAACTATGGCTACACCTTC
>.|TRBV12-2|.|TRBJ2-2
CASRLLLAGRTGELFF
TGTGCAAGTCGCTTACTCCTAGCGGGAAGGACCGGGGAGCTGTTTTTT
>.|TRBV6-5|.|TRBJ1-1
CASSYGGGANTEAFF
TGTGCCAGCAGTTATGGAGGGGGGGCGAACACTGAAGCTTTCTTT
>.|TRBV19|.|TRBJ2-5
CASSKGRGETQYF
TGTGCCAGTAGTAAGGGGCGAGGAGAGACCCAGTACTTC
>TRBD1|TRBV5-1|once|TRBJ2-7
CASSVQDRGAGGYEQYF
TGCGCCAGCAGCGTCCAGGACAGGGGCGCTGGAGGCTACGAGCAGTACTTC
>.|TRBV28|.|TRBJ1-4
CASSWGGAGEKLFF
TGTGCCAGCAGTTGGGGGGGCGCGGGTGAAAAACTGTTTTTT
>TRBD1|TRBV6-1|.|TRBJ2-1
CASSENRGGNEQFF
TGTGCCAGCAGTGAAAACAGGGGTGGCAATGAGCAGTTCTTC
>.|TRBV28|.|TRBJ2-7
CASSPPGKYEQYF
TGTGCCAGCAGCCCACCCGGGAAGTACGAGCAGTACTTC
>TRBD1|TRBV6-5|.|TRBJ1-3
CASREDRAGGNTIYF
TGTGCCAGCAGGGAGGACAGGGCCGGTGGAAACACCATATATTTT
>.|TRBV15|once|TRBJ1-2
CATSRDLGSAYGYTF
TGTGCCACCAGCAGAGATCTTGGCAGTGCCTATGGCTACACCTTC
>TRBD1|TRBV6-5|many|TRBJ1-2
CASSYSRTGGGYGYTF
TGTGCCAGCAGTTACTCGAGGACAGGGGGAGGCTATGGCTACACCTTC
>TRBD1|TRBV19|.|TRBJ2-1
CASSIVGQGVSSSYNEQFF
TGTGCCAGTAGTATAGTGGGACAGGGGGTTTCAAGCTCCTACAATGAGCAGTTCTTC
>TRBD2|TRBV6-1|.|TRBJ2-7
CASSEGLRLAGVGYEQYF
TGTGCCAGCAGTGAAGGGCTGCGACTAGCGGGAGTCGGCTACGAGCAGTACTTC
>.|TRBV7-2|.|TRBJ1-5
CASSFGGLGNQPQHF
TGTGCCAGCAGCTTCGGGGGGCTCGGCAATCAGCCCCAGCATTTT
>TRBD1|TRBV5-4|.|TRBJ1-2
CASSLGGTGTGYYGYTF
TGTGCCAGCAGCTTGGGGGGTACCGGGACAGGATACTATGGCTACACCTTC
>TRBD2|TRBV5-4|.|TRBJ2-2
CASSHLSGDYTGELFF
TGTGCCAGCAGCCACCTTAGCGGGGACTACACCGGGGAGCTGTTTTTT
>.|TRBV6-5|once|TRBJ1-4
CASSYRGATNEKLFF
TGTGCCAGCAGTTACCGCGGGGCAACTAATGAAAAACTGTTTTTT